These 21 T cell receptor beta chains were sequenced from one sample in a study of cytomegalovirus exposure and HLA in healthy donors. With 60 Vbeta and 13 Jbeta primers, the PCR was carried out. Assay: immunoSEQ multiplex PCR; the TCRdb copy retains only in-frame clones and omits some. The table includes some 120,000 clones, 80% detected once. The sample comprised PBMCs. The receptors here all came from a man under 40 in good health and CMV-seronegative.

The V call is TRBV19, the J call TRBJ2-1, with TRBD2 identical over 9 bases. This CDR3 has 15 residues. J lost 7 bases, V lost 4 bases, and 8 bases had no gene match. The germline V gene encodes CDR1 LNHDA and CDR2 SQIVND (reference sequence). The CDR3 coding sequence is TGTGCCAGTAGTAGGGGACTAGCACACCTTAATGAGCAGTTCTTC. This translates into CASSRGLAHLNEQFF. The variable domain in full, completed from reference TRBV19 and TRBJ2-1, reads DGGITQSPKYLFRKEGQNVTLSCEQNLNHDAMYWYRQDPGQGLRLIYYSQIVNDFQKGDIAEGYSVSREKKESFPLTVTSAQKNPTAFYLCASSRGLAHLNEQFFGPGTRLTVL.

This clone was detected once. The chain combines TRBV29-1 with TRBJ2-1, with TRBD2 matching 7 bases. The CDR3 loop spans 14 amino acids. Trimming at V came to 7 bases and at J to 2 bases, leaving 8 bases not matched to a gene. Germline V gene data show CDR1 as SQVTM and CDR2 as ANQGSEA. CDR3 DNA: TGCAGCGCTGGACTAGTGTTCGCCTACAATGAGCAGTTCTTC. Translated: CSAGLVFAYNEQFF.

Only a few counts were recorded for this clone. The chain is built from TRBV6-5 and TRBJ2-1, with D perhaps matching TRBD1 (6 bases). V was cut by 3 bases and J by 7 bases, with 19 bases left in between. The V gene's germline CDR1 is MNHEY and CDR2 SVGAGI. The length of the CDR3 is 16 residues. CDR3 DNA: TGTGCCAGCAGTTATCCACAGGGAAAACGGGGTAATGAGCAGTTCTTC. Its protein product is CASSYPQGKRGNEQFF.

The chain carries TRBV4-1 and TRBJ1-3; TRBD1 is a possible D gene (5 bases). This CDR3 spans 16 amino acids. V lost 4 bases to trimming and J lost 3 bases, with 16 bases between them. CDR1 is MGHRA, CDR2 YSYEKL, per germline. CDR3 region: CASSPLGGRIGNTIYF. As DNA, the CDR3 is TGCGCCAGCAGCCCTCTGGGGGGGAGGATTGGAAACACCATATATTTT.

This chain joins TRBV18 and TRBJ2-3; 10 nucleotides line up with TRBD1. V lost 2 bases to trimming and J lost 4 bases; unmatched junction nucleotides: 12. This CDR3 is 18 amino acids long. CDR1 and CDR2 (germline): KGHSH, LQKENI. Here the CDR3 DNA reads TGTGCCAGCTCACCAGACGCCCCGGGACAGGGGAATGCAGATACGCAGTATTTT. Amino acid sequence: CASSPDAPGQGNADTQYF.

J is TRBJ1-5 and V is TRBV4-1; 10 nucleotides agree with TRBD1. V shed 1 base and J 7 bases; nucleotides not matched to a gene: 10. The CDR3 sequence is 17 residues long. From germline, CDR1 is MGHRA and CDR2 YSYEKL. CDR3 sequence: CASSQGPGQGLGQPQHF. In nucleotides, the CDR3 is TGCGCCAGCAGCCAAGGACCGGGACAGGGGTTAGGGCAGCCCCAGCATTTT.

The sample holds a few counts of this clone. The CDR3: CASSRGQGAVGELFF. In DNA form, the CDR3 reads TGCGCCAGCAGCCGGGGACAGGGGGCCGTCGGGGAGCTGTTTTTT. V is TRBV4-1 and J is TRBJ2-2; 12 bases are a match to TRBD1. The V gene end was trimmed by 4 bases and the J gene end by 7 bases; junction bases not matched to a gene: 4. The length of the CDR3 is 15 residues. Germline V gene lookup returns CDR1 MGHRA and CDR2 YSYEKL.

The J gene is TRBJ2-3, the V gene TRBV21-1; whether TRBD2, the table's D call, matches the DNA was not checked. TRBV21-1 is reported as a pseudogene. The CDR3 runs to 15 residues. The CDR3 nucleotides read TGTGCCAGCAGCAAAAGGAGACTCCCCACAGATACGCAGTATTTT. It specifies CASSKRRLPTDTQYF.

The table lists this clone with a few counts. This chain joins TRBV4-1 and TRBJ1-1; D not resolved. V lost 1 base and J lost 4, with 7 bases in between. CDR3 length: 13 amino acids. In germline, CDR1 is MGHRA, CDR2 YSYEKL. CDR3 sequence: CASSQAGSTEAFF. Written as DNA, the CDR3 is TGCGCCAGCAGCCAAGCGGGGAGCACTGAAGCTTTCTTT.

The genes are TRBV28 and TRBJ1-2; no firm D call. The length of the CDR3 is 15 residues. Germline V lookup: CDR1 MDHEN, CDR2 SYDVKM. Trimming cost V 3 bases and J 2 bases, with 13 bases left between them. The CDR3 DNA follows: TGTGCCAGCAGTTTTGTTGGCAAACGCAACTATGGCTACACCTTC. Its protein is CASSFVGKRNYGYTF.

This clone occurred a few times. The chain couples TRBV7-9 to TRBJ1-3; 7 bases align to TRBD1. The germline V gene encodes CDR1 SEHNR and CDR2 FQNEAQ (reference sequence). With V trimmed by 4 bases and J by 4 bases, 7 bases remained unmatched. The CDR3 contains 15 residues. The CDR3 region has the DNA TGTGCCAGCAGCTCGAGAGGGGGCCCCGGAAACACCATATATTTT. It encodes CASSSRGGPGNTIYF. The whole variable domain, filled in from reference TRBV7-9 and TRBJ1-3, reads DTGVSQNPRHKITKRGQNVTFRCDPISEHNRLYWYRQTLGQGPEFLTYFQNEAQLEKSRLLSDRFSAERPKGSFSTLEIQRTEQGDSAMYLCASSSRGGPGNTIYFGEGSWLTVV.

The chain recombines TRBV28 with TRBJ1-2, with a possible D match to TRBD1 (6 bases). Trimming took 3 bases from V and 8 from J, leaving 16 bases between them. This CDR3 contains 14 residues. The germline V gene has CDR1 MDHEN and CDR2 SYDVKM. This CDR3 is CASSFSTGIVGYTF. The CDR3, as DNA: TGTGCCAGCAGTTTTTCTACAGGGATCGTGGGCTACACCTTC.

The chain links TRBV14 to TRBJ2-1, with 9 bases aligning to TRBD1. The junction had 7 bases not matched to a gene; V was cut back by 8 bases and J by 8 bases. CDR1 is SGHDN, CDR2 FVKESK, per germline. The CDR3 runs to 13 residues. CDR3 in amino acids: CASGDRVRDEQFF. In DNA, the CDR3 is TGTGCCAGCGGGGACAGGGTTCGCGATGAGCAGTTCTTC.

The rearrangement links TRBV5-1 to TRBJ2-1; 9 positions match TRBD2. The length of the CDR3 is 16 residues. Losses at the gene ends were 4 bases for V and 4 bases for J; bases not matched to a gene: 9. In germline, CDR1 is SGHRS, CDR2 YFSETQ. Here the CDR3 reads CASSVSPGLAYNEQFF. The CDR3 region has the DNA TGCGCCAGCAGCGTCAGTCCGGGACTAGCTTACAATGAGCAGTTCTTC.

The rearrangement uses TRBV10-3 and TRBJ1-5, with D tentatively TRBD1 (6 bases). Trimming took 2 bases from V and 2 from J, leaving 10 bases between them. The CDR3 has 15 residues. In germline, CDR1 is ENHRY, CDR2 SYGVKD. The CDR3 sequence: CAISEGGSGNQPQHF. The CDR3 DNA reads TGTGCCATCAGTGAGGGGGGCTCGGGCAATCAGCCCCAGCATTTT.

The chain joins TRBV27 to TRBJ2-7, with 7 bases identical to TRBD2. The CDR3 spans 14 residues. J gave up 1 base and V 3 bases, and 3 bases lay outside the gene matches. The germline CDR1 and CDR2 sequences are MNHEY and SMNVEV (reference sequence). The CDR3 coding sequence is TGTGCCAGCAGTTTGCAGGGAGGGTCCTACGAGCAGTACTTC. As protein: CASSLQGGSYEQYF.

The V gene is TRBV6-5, the J gene TRBJ2-7; perhaps TRBD1 as D (6 bases). V lost 4 bases, J lost 0 bases, and 13 bases lay in between. This CDR3 spans 15 amino acids. The germline CDR1 and CDR2 sequences are MNHEY and SVGAGI. The CDR3 loop reads CASSFFGTPSYEQYF. In nucleotides, the CDR3 is TGTGCCAGCAGTTTCTTCGGGACACCCTCCTACGAGCAGTACTTC.

This clone was found a few times. This rearrangement joins TRBV19 to TRBJ2-7; perhaps TRBD2 as D (6 bases). Trimming took 6 bases from V and 1 from J, leaving 13 bases between them. Looked up from germline, CDR1 is LNHDA and CDR2 is SQIVND (reference sequence). The CDR3 sequence is 14 residues long. CDR3 sequence: CASSRLVRSYEQYF. The CDR3 region has the DNA TGTGCCAGTAGCAGACTAGTGCGATCCTACGAGCAGTACTTC.

The chain couples TRBV7-9 to TRBJ2-1, with 9 bases identical to TRBD2. Trimming cost V 5 bases and J 0 bases; bases outside gene matches: 2. CDR1 and CDR2 (germline): SEHNR, FQNEAQ (reference sequence). This CDR3 comprises 15 residues. The CDR3 DNA reads TGTGCCAGCAGCCGTAGCGGGAGCTCCTACAATGAGCAGTTCTTC. It specifies CASSRSGSSYNEQFF.

The chain links TRBV5-6 to TRBJ2-7; a possible D gene is TRBD1 (6 bases). This CDR3 has 14 amino acids. CDR1 is SGHDT and CDR2 is YYEEEE in the germline V gene. The V gene lost 2 bases and the J gene lost 2 bases, with 11 bases spanning the gap. The CDR3 nucleotides are TGTGCCAGCAGCTTCATACAGGGAGCCTACGAGCAGTACTTC. It codes for CASSFIQGAYEQYF.

V and J are TRBV27 and TRBJ2-7; 9 nucleotides agree with TRBD2. In germline, CDR1 is MNHEY, CDR2 SMNVEV (reference sequence). This CDR3 has 15 amino acids. V was clipped by 5 bases and J by 4 bases; unmatched bases: 9. CDR3 coding DNA: TGTGCCAGCAGTCTGATTAGCGGGAGTAGATACGAGCAGTACTTC. It translates to CASSLISGSRYEQYF.